This T cell receptor (beta chain) was profiled in a study of graft-versus-host responses after intestinal transplantation. Lamina propria and intraepithelial lymphocytes were released by processing graft tissue. TCRdb's table, derived via immunoSEQ multiplex PCR, lists solely in-frame clones and lacks some. Among 60,000 to 75,000 clones listed, around 90% were seen once. Between the trimmed V and J ends, which lost 0 bases and 4 bases, there was a span of 5 bases. The CDR3 sequence is 12 residues long. Germline-derived CDR1 and CDR2 are SGHRS and YFSETQ. The chain employs TRBV5-1 and TRBJ2-7; D gene unclear. The receptor comes from a human patient who received an intestinal transplant, so some T cells may come from the graft donor. This material consisted of ileum tissue, taken approximately 56 weeks after transplant. The CDR3 DNA reads as TGCGCCAGCAGCTTGGGGCAATACGAGCAGTACTTC. Translated: CASSLGQYEQYF.